Listed below are T cell receptor beta chains from one sample, sequenced in a study of blood T cell repertoires in COVID-19. The assay was immunoSEQ multiplex PCR, and TCRdb's table has in-frame clones only and misses some. The table shows 200,000 to 250,000 clones, with 82% occurring only once. The specimen sequenced was peripheral blood. These receptors came from an elderly woman with acute or convalescent COVID-19. The CDR3 runs from the conserved cysteine through the conserved F or W. The D gene is left open where the match is weak. Clone size, where shown, is once, few, many, or a class for clones that have expanded.

D: -; V: TRBV30; size: few; J: TRBJ1-6; DNA: TGTGCCTGGAGTGGACAGAATAATTCACCCCTCCACTTT; CDR3: CAWSGQNNSPLHF
D: TRBD1; V: TRBV3-1/TRBV3-2; size: -; J: TRBJ2-7; DNA: TGTGCCAGCAGCCAGACAGGGATCGAGCAGTACTTC; CDR3: CASSQTGIEQYF
D: TRBD1; V: TRBV7-9; size: -; J: TRBJ1-2; DNA: TGTGCCAGCAGCCCCCGCAGGGGGCTACCTAACTATGGCTACACCTTC; CDR3: CASSPRRGLPNYGYTF
D: -; V: TRBV6-5; size: -; J: TRBJ1-1; DNA: TGTGCCAGCAGGGACAACCAGAACACTGAAGCTTTCTTT; CDR3: CASRDNQNTEAFF
D: -; V: TRBV7-3; size: -; J: TRBJ1-3; DNA: TGTGCCAGCAGCTTAAATGCCCAGGGCTCTGGAAACACCATATATTTT; CDR3: CASSLNAQGSGNTIYF
D: -; V: TRBV28; size: -; J: TRBJ2-7; DNA: TGTGCCAGCATCTCTCCATCCGGCCGGGGCTACGAGCAGTACTTC; CDR3: CASISPSGRGYEQYF
D: -; V: TRBV28; size: -; J: TRBJ2-7; DNA: TGTGCCAGCAGTTTAGACGGACAGATAAACGAGCAGTACTTC; CDR3: CASSLDGQINEQYF
D: -; V: TRBV15; size: -; J: TRBJ1-4; DNA: TGTGCCACCAGCAGAGATCGACAGCTGAATGAAAAACTGTTTTTT; CDR3: CATSRDRQLNEKLFF
D: -; V: TRBV6-5; size: -; J: TRBJ2-7; DNA: TGTGCCAGCAGTTATCGCTCCGGGTCTGGTTGGGAGCAGTACTTC; CDR3: CASSYRSGSGWEQYF
D: TRBD1; V: TRBV6-5; size: -; J: TRBJ1-5; DNA: TGTGCCAGCAGGACAGGGGCTAGCAATCAGCCCCAGCATTTT; CDR3: CASRTGASNQPQHF
D: -; V: TRBV19; size: -; J: TRBJ1-4; DNA: TGTGCCAGTAGTTTCAAGGGGCCCACTAATGAAAAACTGTTTTTT; CDR3: CASSFKGPTNEKLFF
D: -; V: TRBV3-1/TRBV3-2; size: -; J: TRBJ1-6; DNA: TGTGCCAGCAGTCACGGGGATTGGTCACCCCTCCACTTT; CDR3: CASSHGDWSPLHF
D: TRBD2; V: TRBV7-2; size: -; J: TRBJ2-1; DNA: TGTGCCAGCAGCCCGACTAGCGGGGGGGCAACTGAGCAGTTCTTC; CDR3: CASSPTSGGATEQFF
D: -; V: TRBV11-3; size: -; J: TRBJ1-4; DNA: TGTGCCAGCAGCTTCCTGACGGGCGGGGTGGAAAAACTGTTTTTT; CDR3: CASSFLTGGVEKLFF
D: -; V: TRBV6-2/TRBV6-3; size: once; J: TRBJ1-1; DNA: TGTGCCAGCAGTATAGACAGAACCACTGAAGCTTTCTTT; CDR3: CASSIDRTTEAFF
D: -; V: TRBV7-2; size: -; J: TRBJ2-6; DNA: TGTGCCAGCAGCTTACAGGGGCCTGGGGCCAACGTCCTGACTTTC; CDR3: CASSLQGPGANVLTF
D: -; V: TRBV19; size: -; J: TRBJ1-1; DNA: TGTGCCAGTAGTACTCCTCGCGGAGCAGCGAACACTGAAGCTTTCTTT; CDR3: CASSTPRGAANTEAFF
D: -; V: TRBV3-1/TRBV3-2; size: -; J: TRBJ1-2; DNA: TGTGCCAGCAGCCAAGGTGAGGCGGACAGATATGGCTACACCTTC; CDR3: CASSQGEADRYGYTF
D: TRBD2; V: TRBV19; size: -; J: TRBJ2-5; DNA: TGTGCCAGTAGTATAGTGTTAGCGGGGGGCCTGGAGACCCAGTACTTC; CDR3: CASSIVLAGGLETQYF
D: -; V: TRBV6-5; size: -; J: TRBJ1-1; DNA: TGTGCCAGCAGTTCCGGACAGCAAATGAACACTGAAGCTTTCTTT; CDR3: CASSSGQQMNTEAFF
D: -; V: TRBV10-3; size: -; J: TRBJ2-7; DNA: TGTGCCATGGGTCCGTCTACAGGGAACGAGCAGTACTTC; CDR3: CAMGPSTGNEQYF
D: -; V: TRBV4-3; size: -; J: TRBJ1-2; DNA: TGCGCCAGCAGCCCCAAGACACCTACTAACTATGGCTACACCTTC; CDR3: CASSPKTPTNYGYTF
D: -; V: TRBV15; size: -; J: TRBJ1-2; DNA: TGTGCCACCAGCAGAGACCGGGCAGGGGTTGGCTACACCTTC; CDR3: CATSRDRAGVGYTF